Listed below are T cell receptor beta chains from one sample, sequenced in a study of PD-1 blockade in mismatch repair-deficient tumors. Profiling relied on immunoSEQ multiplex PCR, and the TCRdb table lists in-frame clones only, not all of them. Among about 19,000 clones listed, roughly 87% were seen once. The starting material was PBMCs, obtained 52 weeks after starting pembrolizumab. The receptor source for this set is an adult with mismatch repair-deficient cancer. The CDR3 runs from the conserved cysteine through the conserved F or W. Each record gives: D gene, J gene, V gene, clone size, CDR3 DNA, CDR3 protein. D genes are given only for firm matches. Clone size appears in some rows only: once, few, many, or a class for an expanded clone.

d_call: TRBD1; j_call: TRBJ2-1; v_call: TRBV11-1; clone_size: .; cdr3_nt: TGTGCCAGCACCCCCGGGACAGGGCTCTACAATGAGCAGTTCTTC; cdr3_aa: CASTPGTGLYNEQFF
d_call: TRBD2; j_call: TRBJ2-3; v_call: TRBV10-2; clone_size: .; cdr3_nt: TGCGCCAGCAGTGACCCTACTAGCGGGGCCCACCATACGCAGTATTTT; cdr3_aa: CASSDPTSGAHHTQYF
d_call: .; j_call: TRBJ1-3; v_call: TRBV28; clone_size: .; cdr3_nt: TGTGCCAGCAGTCACTTAGCTCAGGGCGGCACCATATATTTT; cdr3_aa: CASSHLAQGGTIYF
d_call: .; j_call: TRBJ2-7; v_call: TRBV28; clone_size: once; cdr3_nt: TGTGCCAGCAGTTTAAGTCCCCCATCCTACGAGCAGTACTTC; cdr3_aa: CASSLSPPSYEQYF
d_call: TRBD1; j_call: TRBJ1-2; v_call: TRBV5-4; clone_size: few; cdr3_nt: TGTGCCAGCAGCCTTGACAGGGGATATGGCTACACCTTC; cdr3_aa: CASSLDRGYGYTF
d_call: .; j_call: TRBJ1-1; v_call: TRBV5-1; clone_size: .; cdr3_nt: TGCGCCAGCAGCTTGGGGAGTCAGAACACTGAAGCTTTCTTT; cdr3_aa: CASSLGSQNTEAFF
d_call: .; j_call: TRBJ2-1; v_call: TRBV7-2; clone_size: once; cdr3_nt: TGTGCCAGCAGCCAGCGGTCACAGGAGCAGTTCTTC; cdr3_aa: CASSQRSQEQFF
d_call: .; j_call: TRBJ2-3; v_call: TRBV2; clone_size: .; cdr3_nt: TGTGCCAGCAGCGAGCAAAGAGACACAGATACGCAGTATTTT; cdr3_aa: CASSEQRDTDTQYF
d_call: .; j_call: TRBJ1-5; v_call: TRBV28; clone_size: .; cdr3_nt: TGTGCCAGCAGTTTATTTTCAGATAGCAATCAGCCCCAGCATTTT; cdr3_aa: CASSLFSDSNQPQHF
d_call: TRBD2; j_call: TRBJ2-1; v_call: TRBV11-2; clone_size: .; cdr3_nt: TGTGCCGACGGGACTAGCGGGAGTAATGAGCAGTTCTTC; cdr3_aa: CADGTSGSNEQFF
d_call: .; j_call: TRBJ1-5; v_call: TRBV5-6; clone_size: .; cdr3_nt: TGTGCCAGCAGCTTCACTCTAAATCAGCCCCAGCATTTT; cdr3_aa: CASSFTLNQPQHF
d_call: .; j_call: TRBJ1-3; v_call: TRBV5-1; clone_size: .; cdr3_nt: TGCGCCAGCAGCTCAGCCTCGGGGGGCACTGGAAACACCATATATTTT; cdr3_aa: CASSSASGGTGNTIYF
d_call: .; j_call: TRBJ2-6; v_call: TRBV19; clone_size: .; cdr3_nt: TGTGCCAGTAGTATGGCCGGGGAGAGGGCCAACGTCCTGACTTTC; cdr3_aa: CASSMAGERANVLTF
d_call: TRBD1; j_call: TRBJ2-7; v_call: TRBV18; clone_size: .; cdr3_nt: TGTGCCAGCTCACCTACCCGTCGGACAGGCCGAAGCTCCTACGAGCAGTACTTC; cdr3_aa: CASSPTRRTGRSSYEQYF
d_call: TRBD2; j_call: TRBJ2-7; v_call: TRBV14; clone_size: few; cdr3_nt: TGTGCCAGCAGCCCTATAGCGGGGGAGCTCCCCTACGAGCAGTACTTC; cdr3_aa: CASSPIAGELPYEQYF
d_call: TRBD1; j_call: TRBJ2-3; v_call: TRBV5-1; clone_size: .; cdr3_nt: TGCGCCAGCAGCGAACCCCGCCGACAGGGCACTAGCACAGATACGCAGTATTTT; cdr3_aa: CASSEPRRQGTSTDTQYF
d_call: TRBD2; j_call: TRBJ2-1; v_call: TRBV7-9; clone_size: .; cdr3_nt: TGTGCCAGCAGATACGCCGGGACTAGCGGGAGGGCCGTTGAGCAGTTCTTC; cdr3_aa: CASRYAGTSGRAVEQFF
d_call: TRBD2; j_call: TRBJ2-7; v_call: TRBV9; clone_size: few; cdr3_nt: TGTGCCAGCAGCGCGGGAGCGGGAGGGGGGTCCTACGAGCAGTACTTC; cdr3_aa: CASSAGAGGGSYEQYF
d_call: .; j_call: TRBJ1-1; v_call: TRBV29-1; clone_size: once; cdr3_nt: TGCAGCGTCAGGGTGGGGTTGAACACTGAAGCTTTCTTT; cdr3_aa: CSVRVGLNTEAFF
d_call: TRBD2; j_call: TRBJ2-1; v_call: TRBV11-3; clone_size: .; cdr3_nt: TGTGCCAGCAGGTCCGGGACTAGTAAGAATGAGCAGTTCTTC; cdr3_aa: CASRSGTSKNEQFF
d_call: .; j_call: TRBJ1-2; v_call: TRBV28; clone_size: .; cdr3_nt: TGTGCCAGCAGTTTAATGGGAGGCTATGGCTACACCTTC; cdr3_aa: CASSLMGGYGYTF
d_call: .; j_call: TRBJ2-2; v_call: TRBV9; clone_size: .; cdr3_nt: TGTGCCAGCAGCACTCAGACCGGGGCCGGGGAGCTGTTTTTT; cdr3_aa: CASSTQTGAGELFF
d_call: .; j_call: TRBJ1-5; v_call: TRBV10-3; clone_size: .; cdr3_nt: TGTGCCATCAGTGATTACCGGGAGAGTAAGCCCCAGCATTTT; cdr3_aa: CAISDYRESKPQHF
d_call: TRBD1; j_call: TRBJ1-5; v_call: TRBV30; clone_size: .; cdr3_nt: TGTGCCTGGAATACCGGGGACAGTAGGAATCAGCCCCAGCATTTT; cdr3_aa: CAWNTGDSRNQPQHF
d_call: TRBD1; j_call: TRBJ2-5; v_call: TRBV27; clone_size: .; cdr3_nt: TGTGCCAGCAGTTCAACAGGGGAAGGAGAGACCCAGTACTTC; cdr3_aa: CASSSTGEGETQYF
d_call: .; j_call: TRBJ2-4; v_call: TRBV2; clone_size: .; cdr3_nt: TGTGCGGGTCGCAGGGCGGCCAAAAACATTCAGTACTTC; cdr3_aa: CAGRRAAKNIQYF
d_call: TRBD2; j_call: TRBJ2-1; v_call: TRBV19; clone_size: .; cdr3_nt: TGTGCCAGTAGTAGGGGGGGCGGCGGGAGGGCCGTCAATGAGCAGTTCTTC; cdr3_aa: CASSRGGGGRAVNEQFF
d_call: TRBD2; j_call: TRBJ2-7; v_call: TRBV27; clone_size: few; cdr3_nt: TGTGCCAGTAGACTAGCGGGAGGGTCCTACGAGCAGTACTTC; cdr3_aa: CASRLAGGSYEQYF
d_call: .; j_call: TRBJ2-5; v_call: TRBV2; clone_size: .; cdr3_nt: TGTGCCAGCAGTGAATGGGGCAGGGGCGTCATGTTGGGAGAGACCCAGTACTTC; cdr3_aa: CASSEWGRGVMLGETQYF
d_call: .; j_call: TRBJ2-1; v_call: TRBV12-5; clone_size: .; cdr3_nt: TGTGCTAGTGGTTTGCCCTCCGGAGCTAACAATGAGCAGTTCTTC; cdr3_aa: CASGLPSGANNEQFF
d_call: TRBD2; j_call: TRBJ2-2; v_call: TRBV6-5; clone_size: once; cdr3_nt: TGTGCCAGCAGTTACGAGACTAGCGAGAACACCGGGGAGCTGTTTTTT; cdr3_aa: CASSYETSENTGELFF
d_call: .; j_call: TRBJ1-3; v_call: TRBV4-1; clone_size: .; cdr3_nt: TGCGCCAGCAGCCAAGATATGGGCTCTCGAAACACCATATATTTT; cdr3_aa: CASSQDMGSRNTIYF
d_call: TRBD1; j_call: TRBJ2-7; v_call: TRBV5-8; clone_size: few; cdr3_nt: TGTGCCAGCAGGGGGACAGGGTTTTACGAGCAGTACTTC; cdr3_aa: CASRGTGFYEQYF
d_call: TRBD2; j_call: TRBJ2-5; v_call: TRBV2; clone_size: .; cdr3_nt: TGTGCCAGCAGTGATCCAGCGGGAGGGGGGGAGACCCAGTACTTC; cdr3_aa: CASSDPAGGGETQYF
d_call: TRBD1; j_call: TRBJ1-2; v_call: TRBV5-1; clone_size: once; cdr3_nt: TGCGCCAGCAGCCTAACCGCGGGACAGGGTAGGGATGGCTACACCTTC; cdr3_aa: CASSLTAGQGRDGYTF
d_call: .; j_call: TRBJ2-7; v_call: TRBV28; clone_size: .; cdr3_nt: TGTGCCAGCAGTTTAGGCCTACGTCAGGCGCAGTACTTC; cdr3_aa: CASSLGLRQAQYF
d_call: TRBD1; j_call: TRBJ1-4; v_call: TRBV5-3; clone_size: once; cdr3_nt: TGTGCCAGAAGCAGAATTTTCCGGGACAGGGGTGGGGTACCTAATGAAAAACTGTTTTTT; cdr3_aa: CARSRIFRDRGGVPNEKLFF
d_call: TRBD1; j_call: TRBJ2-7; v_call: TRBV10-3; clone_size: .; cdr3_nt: TGTGCCATCAGTGAGCCTGGACAGGGCCGGACCTACGAGCAGTACTTC; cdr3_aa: CAISEPGQGRTYEQYF
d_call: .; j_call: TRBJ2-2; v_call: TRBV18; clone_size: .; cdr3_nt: TGTGCCAGCTCACGCGTGATTACGAACACCGGGGAGCTGTTTTTT; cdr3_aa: CASSRVITNTGELFF
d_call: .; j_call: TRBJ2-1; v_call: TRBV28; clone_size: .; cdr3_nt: TGTGCCAGCCCTGCAGTGGACAATGAGCAGTTCTTC; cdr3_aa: CASPAVDNEQFF
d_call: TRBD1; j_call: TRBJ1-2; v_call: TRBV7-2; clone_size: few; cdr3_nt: TGTGCCAGCAGCCGGGACAGGAACTATGGCTACACCTTC; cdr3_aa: CASSRDRNYGYTF
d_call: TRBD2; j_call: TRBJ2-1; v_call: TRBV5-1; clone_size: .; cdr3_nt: TGCGCCAGCAGCTTGACGGGAGGGTACAATGAGCAGTTCTTC; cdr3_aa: CASSLTGGYNEQFF
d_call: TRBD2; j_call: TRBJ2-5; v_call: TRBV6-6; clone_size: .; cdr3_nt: TGTGCCAGCGGGCTCGGGGGGAACCAAGAGACCCAGTACTTC; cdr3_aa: CASGLGGNQETQYF
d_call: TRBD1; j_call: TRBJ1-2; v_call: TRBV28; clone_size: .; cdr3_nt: TGTGCCAGCAGCCCCAGGGGGCTTGAGGGAGGCTACACCTTC; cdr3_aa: CASSPRGLEGGYTF
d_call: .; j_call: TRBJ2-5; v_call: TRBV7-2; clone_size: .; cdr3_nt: TGTGCCAGCGCTCCCCGGGGGGAGACCCAGTACTTC; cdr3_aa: CASAPRGETQYF
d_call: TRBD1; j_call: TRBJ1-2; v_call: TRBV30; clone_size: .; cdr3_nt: TGTGCCTGGAGTGCGCTCAGGGGGTTTGGCTACACCTTC; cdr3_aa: CAWSALRGFGYTF
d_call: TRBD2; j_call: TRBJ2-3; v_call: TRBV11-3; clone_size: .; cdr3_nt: TGTGCCAGCAGCCTAGGGACTAGCGGGAGGATAGATACGCAGTATTTT; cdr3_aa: CASSLGTSGRIDTQYF